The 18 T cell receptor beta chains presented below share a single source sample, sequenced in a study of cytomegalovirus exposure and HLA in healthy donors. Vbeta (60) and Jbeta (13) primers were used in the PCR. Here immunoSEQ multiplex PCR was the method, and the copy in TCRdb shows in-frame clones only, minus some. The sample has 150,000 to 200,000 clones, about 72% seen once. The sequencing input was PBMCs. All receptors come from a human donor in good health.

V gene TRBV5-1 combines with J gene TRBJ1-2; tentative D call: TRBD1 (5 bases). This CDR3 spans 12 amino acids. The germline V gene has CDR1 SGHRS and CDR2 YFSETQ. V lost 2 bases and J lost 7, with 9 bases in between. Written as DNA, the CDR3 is TGCGCCAGCAGCTTCGGCAGGGCTGGCTACACCTTC. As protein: CASSFGRAGYTF.

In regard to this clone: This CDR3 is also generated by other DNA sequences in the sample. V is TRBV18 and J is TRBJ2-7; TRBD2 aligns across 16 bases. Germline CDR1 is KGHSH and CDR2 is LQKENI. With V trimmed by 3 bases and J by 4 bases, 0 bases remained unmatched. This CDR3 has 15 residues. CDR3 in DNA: TGTGCCAGCTCACCGGGACTAGCGGGGGGGTACGAGCAGTACTTC. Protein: CASSPGLAGGYEQYF.

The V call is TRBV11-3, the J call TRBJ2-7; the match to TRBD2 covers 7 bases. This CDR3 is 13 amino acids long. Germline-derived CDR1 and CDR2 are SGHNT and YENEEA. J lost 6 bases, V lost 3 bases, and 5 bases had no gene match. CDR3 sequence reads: CASSLRESREQYF. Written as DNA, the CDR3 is TGTGCCAGCAGCTTGCGGGAGTCTCGCGAGCAGTACTTC.

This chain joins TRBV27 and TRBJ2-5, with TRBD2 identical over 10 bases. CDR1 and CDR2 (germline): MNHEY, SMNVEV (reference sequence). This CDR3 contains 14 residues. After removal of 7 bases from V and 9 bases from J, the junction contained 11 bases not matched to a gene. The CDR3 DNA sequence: TGTGCCAGCATTCCTAGCGGGGGAAGAAAGGCCCAGTACTTC. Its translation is CASIPSGGRKAQYF.

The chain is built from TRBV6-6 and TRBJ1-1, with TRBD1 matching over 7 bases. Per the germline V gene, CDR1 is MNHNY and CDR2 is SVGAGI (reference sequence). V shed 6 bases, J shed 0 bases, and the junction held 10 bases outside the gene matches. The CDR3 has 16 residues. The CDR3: CASRQTGMGMNTEAFF. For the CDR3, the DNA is TGTGCCAGCAGGCAGACAGGGATGGGAATGAACACTGAAGCTTTCTTT.

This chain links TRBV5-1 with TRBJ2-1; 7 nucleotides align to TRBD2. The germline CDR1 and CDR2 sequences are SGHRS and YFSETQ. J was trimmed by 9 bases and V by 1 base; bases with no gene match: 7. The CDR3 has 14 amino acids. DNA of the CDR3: TGCGCCAGCAGCTTGCACCTGGGGGAGGGTGAGCAGTTCTTC. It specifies CASSLHLGEGEQFF.

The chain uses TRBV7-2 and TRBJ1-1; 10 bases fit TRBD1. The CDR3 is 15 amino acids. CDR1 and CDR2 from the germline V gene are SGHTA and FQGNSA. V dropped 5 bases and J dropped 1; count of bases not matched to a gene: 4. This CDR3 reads CASSLRTGGNTEAFF. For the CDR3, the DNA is TGTGCCAGCAGCCTACGGACAGGGGGGAACACTGAAGCTTTCTTT. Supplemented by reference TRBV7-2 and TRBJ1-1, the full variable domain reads GAGVSQSPSNKVTEKGKDVELRCDPISGHTALYWYRQSLGQGLEFLIYFQGNSAPDKSGLPSDRFSAERTGGSVSTLTIQRTQQEDSAVYLCASSLRTGGNTEAFFGQGTRLTVV.

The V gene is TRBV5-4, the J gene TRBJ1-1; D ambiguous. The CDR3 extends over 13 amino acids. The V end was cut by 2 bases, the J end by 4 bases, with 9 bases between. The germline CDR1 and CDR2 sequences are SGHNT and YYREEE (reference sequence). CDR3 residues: CASSFAVGTEAFF. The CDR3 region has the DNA TGTGCCAGCAGCTTCGCGGTGGGCACTGAAGCTTTCTTT.

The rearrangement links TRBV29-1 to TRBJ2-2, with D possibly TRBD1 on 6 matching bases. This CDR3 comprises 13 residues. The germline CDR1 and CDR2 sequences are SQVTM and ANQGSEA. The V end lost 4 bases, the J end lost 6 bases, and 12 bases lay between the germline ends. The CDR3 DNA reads TGCAGCGTTGGTCCCCAGGGGTCCGGGGAGCTGTTTTTT. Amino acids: CSVGPQGSGELFF.

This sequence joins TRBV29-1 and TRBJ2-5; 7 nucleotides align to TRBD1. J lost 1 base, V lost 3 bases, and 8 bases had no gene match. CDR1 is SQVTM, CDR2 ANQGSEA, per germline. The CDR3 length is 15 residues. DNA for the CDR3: TGCAGCGTTGATTTGGCAGGGGGTTTCCAAGAGACCCAGTACTTC. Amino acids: CSVDLAGGFQETQYF.

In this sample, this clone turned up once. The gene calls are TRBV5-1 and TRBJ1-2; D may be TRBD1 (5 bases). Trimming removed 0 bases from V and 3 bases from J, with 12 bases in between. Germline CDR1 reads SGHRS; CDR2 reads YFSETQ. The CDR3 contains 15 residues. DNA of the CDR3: TGCGCCAGCAGCTTGGATGGAGGGGTGGACTATGGCTACACCTTC. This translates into CASSLDGGVDYGYTF.

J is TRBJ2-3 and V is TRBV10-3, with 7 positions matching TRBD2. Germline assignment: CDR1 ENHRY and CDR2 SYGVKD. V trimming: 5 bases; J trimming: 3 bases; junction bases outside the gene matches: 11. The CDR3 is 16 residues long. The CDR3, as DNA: TGTGCCATCAGTAAGGGGCGAGGCGGGAGTACAGATACGCAGTATTTT. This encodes CAISKGRGGSTDTQYF.

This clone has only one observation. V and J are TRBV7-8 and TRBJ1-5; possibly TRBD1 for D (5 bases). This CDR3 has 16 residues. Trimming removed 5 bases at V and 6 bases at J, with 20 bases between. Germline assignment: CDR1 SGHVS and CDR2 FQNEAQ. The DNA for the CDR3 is TGTGCCAGCAGCGGACACAGGTCCAAATCCCCTCAGCCCCAGCATTTT. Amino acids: CASSGHRSKSPQPQHF.

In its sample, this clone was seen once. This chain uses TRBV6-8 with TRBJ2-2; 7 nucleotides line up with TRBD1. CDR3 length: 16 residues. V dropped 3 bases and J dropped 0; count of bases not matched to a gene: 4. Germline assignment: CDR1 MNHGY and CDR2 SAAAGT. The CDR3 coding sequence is TGTGCCAGCAGTTATCAGGGGGACGCGAACACCGGGGAGCTGTTTTTT. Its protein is CASSYQGDANTGELFF.

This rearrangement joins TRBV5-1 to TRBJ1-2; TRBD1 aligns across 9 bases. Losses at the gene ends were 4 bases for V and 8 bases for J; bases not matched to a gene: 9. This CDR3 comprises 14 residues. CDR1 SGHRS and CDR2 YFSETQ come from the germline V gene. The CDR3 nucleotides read TGCGCCAGCAGCCAGCGGGGACAGGGAAACGGCTACACCTTC. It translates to CASSQRGQGNGYTF.

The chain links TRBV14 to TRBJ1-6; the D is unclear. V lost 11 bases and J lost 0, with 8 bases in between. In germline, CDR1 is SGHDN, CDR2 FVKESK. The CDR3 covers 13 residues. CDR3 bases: TGTGCCTCCTCAGTCTCCTATAATTCACCCCTCCACTTT. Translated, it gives CASSVSYNSPLHF. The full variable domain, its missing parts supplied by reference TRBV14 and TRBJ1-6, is EAGVTQFPSHSVIEKGQTVTLRCDPISGHDNLYWYRRVMGKEIKFLLHFVKESKQDESGMPNNRFLAERTGGTYSTLKVQPAELEDSGVYFCASSVSYNSPLHFGNGTRLTVT.

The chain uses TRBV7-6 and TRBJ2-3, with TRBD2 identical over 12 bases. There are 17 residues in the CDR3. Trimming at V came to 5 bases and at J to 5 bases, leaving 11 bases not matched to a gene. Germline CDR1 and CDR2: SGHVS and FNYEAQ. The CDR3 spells CASSPASGGAWKDTQYF. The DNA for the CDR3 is TGTGCCAGCAGCCCTGCTAGCGGGGGGGCCTGGAAAGATACGCAGTATTTT. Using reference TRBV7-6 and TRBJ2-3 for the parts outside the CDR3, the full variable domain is GAGVSQSPRYKVTKRGQDVALRCDPISGHVSLYWYRQALGQGPEFLTYFNYEAQQDKSGLPNDRFSAERPEGSISTLTIQRTEQRDSAMYRCASSPASGGAWKDTQYFGPGTRLTVL.

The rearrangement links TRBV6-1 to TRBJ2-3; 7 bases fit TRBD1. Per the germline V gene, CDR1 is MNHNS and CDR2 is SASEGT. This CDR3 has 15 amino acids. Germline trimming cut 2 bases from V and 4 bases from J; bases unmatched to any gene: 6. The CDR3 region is CASSEPGTVPDTQYF. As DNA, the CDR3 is TGTGCCAGCAGTGAACCCGGGACAGTTCCAGATACGCAGTATTTT.